The TCR beta chain described here comes from a study of shared clonotypes between healthy human individuals. Study outcomes and limitations: Clonotypes shared by all four donors outscored non-shared clonotypes in generation probability.

The V end was cut by 4 bases, the J end by 7 bases, with 8 bases between. Germline loops: CDR1 PRHDT, CDR2 FYEKMQ (reference sequence). This CDR3 region has 13 residues. Naivety among CD8 cells was defined by CD45RO negativity and positive CCR7 selection, thereby excluding terminally differentiated effector memory CD45RA+ cells. Libraries were prepared by immunoSEQ multiplex PCR; TCRdb keeps only in-frame clonotypes and omits some of them. Of 1.5 million to 2.5 million clones in the sample, about 94% were seen once. About this clone itself: Its antigen is not identified.

The source is a man aged 18 to 29 in good health. Sequencing input: naive CD8+ T cells sorted from blood. The J gene is TRBJ1-6, the V gene TRBV13; D not resolved. In nucleotides, the CDR3 is TGTGCCAGCAGCTCAGGACGGAATTCACCCCTCCACTTT. Translated, it gives CASSSGRNSPLHF.